The sequence of this TCR beta chain was determined in a study of vaccination and CD4 T cells after COVID-19. With respect to this clonotype: Its antigen remains unknown.

Sequencing of the DNA from cultured CD4+ T cells was carried out with the Oncomine TCR Beta short-read assay. A single record per CDR3 protein comes from TCRdb applying MiXCR to the PCR reads. The table lists about 12,000 distinct CDR3 sequences, over 20% of them singletons. This CDR3 has 16 amino acids. With V trimmed by 1 base and J by 6 bases, 9 bases remained unmatched. Germline V gene sequence: CDR1 LNHDA, CDR2 SQIVND (reference sequence). Treatment given: roughly 10-day PBMC culture with coronavirus spike peptide pools or control peptides (ViraFEST assay). The chain carries TRBV19 and TRBJ2-3, with TRBD2 matching 8 bases. This sequence was found in a human donor who received a COVID-19 vaccine. Sequences were derived from CD4+ T cells from blood, cultured in vitro, sampled before SARS-CoV-2 vaccination. The CDR3 nucleotides are TGTGCCAGTAGTATAGTCGGGGGGGCCGGGTTGGATACGCAGTATTTT. It codes for CASSIVGGAGLDTQYF. Complete variable domain (other parts from reference TRBV19 and TRBJ2-3): DGGITQSPKYLFRKEGQNVTLSCEQNLNHDAMYWYRQDPGQGLRLIYYSQIVNDFQKGDIAEGYSVSREKKESFPLTVTSAQKNPTAFYLCASSIVGGAGLDTQYFGPGTRLTVL.